Below are 17 T cell receptor beta chains sequenced from a single sample in a study of blood T cells in healthy people across ages. Primed by a sample-barcoded 5' primer and a J-beta primer mix, a second PCR proceeded for about 7 to 11 cycles. TCRdb ran MiXCR on the 5' RACE reads and lists one entry per CDR3 protein. This table has fewer than 1,200,000 distinct CDR3 sequences, roughly a quarter appearing once. These records were also assigned to another study, of T cells of mothers and their children.

Sequenced material: blood. The origin of the receptors is a girl aged 2-10 years in good health.

V and J are TRBV6-1 and TRBJ1-1; D remains ambiguous. This CDR3 has 13 amino acids. V lost 2 bases and J 1 base, leaving 5 bases between the germline ends. Germline V gene sequence: CDR1 MNHNS, CDR2 SASEGT. The CDR3 bases are TGTGCCAGCAGTGAATTCTGGAACACTGAAGCTTTCTTT. Its translation: CASSEFWNTEAFF.

The rearrangement joins TRBV7-9 to TRBJ2-1; D uncertain. Trimming removed 5 bases from V and 4 bases from J, with 18 bases in between. The CDR3 totals 16 residues. Germline V gene lookup returns CDR1 SEHNR and CDR2 FQNEAQ (reference sequence). DNA of the CDR3: TGTGCCAGCAGCCCCCCGGCCGTCGCCTCTTACAATGAGCAGTTCTTC. Amino acid sequence: CASSPPAVASYNEQFF.

V and J are TRBV20-1 and TRBJ2-7; D not resolved. Germline V gene sequence: CDR1 DFQATT, CDR2 SNEGSKA (reference sequence). V lost 0 bases to trimming and J lost 3 bases, with 12 bases between them. This CDR3 has 14 residues. CDR3 amino acids: CSARDPRRNYEQYF. CDR3 nucleotide sequence: TGCAGTGCTAGAGATCCTCGACGGAACTACGAGCAGTACTTC.

This chain joins TRBV12-3 or TRBV12-4 and TRBJ1-1; D call uncertain. The CDR3 has 13 amino acids. The germline V and J ends were trimmed by 7 bases and 1 base, with 10 bases remaining between them. The CDR3 spells CASTRGKNTEAFF. CDR3 nucleotide sequence: TGTGCCAGCACCCGAGGGAAGAACACTGAAGCTTTCTTT.

This clonotype has more than one count but fewer than ten. The chain recombines TRBV27 with TRBJ1-5; D gene ambiguous. The germline V gene encodes CDR1 MNHEY and CDR2 SMNVEV (reference sequence). This CDR3 is 14 amino acids long. Trimming took 3 bases from V and 6 from J, leaving 12 bases between them. The CDR3, as DNA: TGTGCCAGCAGTTTTAATGGTCAACTTCAGCCCCAGCATTTT. It translates to CASSFNGQLQPQHF.

The chain uses TRBV4-1 and TRBJ2-1; D is unclear. Germline-derived CDR1 and CDR2 are MGHRA and YSYEKL. Trimming removed 1 base from V and 15 bases from J, with 10 bases in between. This CDR3 has 11 amino acids. CDR3 protein: CASSQGHRWFF. Written as DNA, the CDR3 is TGCGCCAGCAGCCAAGGGCACAGATGGTTCTTC.

This chain connects TRBV19 to TRBJ1-2; tentatively, D is TRBD1 (5 bases). Germline V gene data show CDR1 as LNHDA and CDR2 as SQIVND (reference sequence). V dropped 1 base and J dropped 2 bases, with 17 bases sitting between them. This CDR3 is 17 amino acids long. Here the CDR3 reads CASSIAETGSLNYGYTF. CDR3 nucleotide sequence: TGTGCCAGTAGTATAGCAGAAACAGGATCCCTAAACTATGGCTACACCTTC.

The CDR3: CASSQVGVTRNEQYF. The DNA for the CDR3 is TGCGCCAGCAGCCAAGTAGGGGTGACCCGAAACGAGCAGTACTTC. This chain links TRBV4-1 with TRBJ2-7, with a weak D call TRBD1 (5 bases). Germline CDR1 MGHRA, CDR2 YSYEKL. Trimming left V 1 base short and J 5 bases short, with 15 bases between. This CDR3 spans 15 amino acids.

A few counts support this clonotype. The V gene is TRBV18, the J gene TRBJ1-5; D gene ambiguous. The CDR3 runs 14 residues. The germline V gene has CDR1 KGHSH and CDR2 LQKENI. The V end lost 2 bases, the J end lost 7 bases, and 12 bases lay between the germline ends. The CDR3 nucleotides are TGTGCCAGCTCACCAGGGAGCGCTAACCAGCCCCAGCATTTT. This gives the protein CASSPGSANQPQHF.

The J gene is TRBJ1-2, the V gene TRBV11-2; weak D call: TRBD1 (5 bases). The CDR3 is made up of 12 amino acids. V lost 8 bases and J lost 4, with 11 bases in between. From germline, CDR1 is SGHAT and CDR2 FQNNGV. CDR3 loop: CASGGRGYGYTF. DNA of the CDR3: TGTGCCAGCGGGGGGAGAGGCTATGGCTACACCTTC.

The gene calls are TRBV29-1 and TRBJ2-7, with D tentatively TRBD1 (6 bases). The CDR3 extends over 13 amino acids. Germline V gives CDR1 SQVTM, CDR2 ANQGSEA. Trimming stripped 6 bases from V and 9 bases from J, with 21 bases between. The CDR3 loop is CSVSDRNGRRQYF. CDR3 bases: TGCAGCGTATCTGACAGGAACGGGCGGCGGCAGTACTTC.

The chain couples TRBV29-1 to TRBJ2-5; TRBD2 might be the D (6 bases). This CDR3 comprises 12 residues. Per germline, CDR1 SQVTM and CDR2 ANQGSEA. Trimming took 5 bases from V and 5 from J, leaving 12 bases between them. The CDR3 coding sequence is TGCAGCGTTCGCCCGGAGGGGGAGACCCAGTACTTC. Residues: CSVRPEGETQYF.

This clonotype was seen a handful of times. The chain is built from TRBV29-1 and TRBJ2-2; tentative D call: TRBD2 (6 bases). The ends were cut back, 5 bases at V and 7 bases at J, with 11 bases in the middle. The CDR3 spans 12 residues. The germline V gene encodes CDR1 SQVTM and CDR2 ANQGSEA. The CDR3 protein is CSVLEGHGELFF. The CDR3 DNA follows: TGCAGCGTTCTGGAGGGTCACGGGGAGCTGTTTTTT.

This clonotype was seen more than once but under ten times. The V and J genes are TRBV6-6 and TRBJ2-5, with D possibly matching TRBD2 (6 bases). Trimming took 2 bases from V and 5 from J, leaving 21 bases between them. The CDR3 totals 17 residues. The V gene's germline CDR1 is MNHNY and CDR2 SVGAGI (reference sequence). The DNA of the CDR3 is TGTGCCAGCAGTTACCCGGTAGGGTCCGGGAGTACGGAGACCCAGTACTTC. Its translation is CASSYPVGSGSTETQYF.

This sequence joins TRBV27 and TRBJ2-7, with D perhaps TRBD1 or TRBD2 (6 bases each). This CDR3 is built from 15 residues. Trimming took off 5 bases at V and 3 bases at J, with 17 bases between the two ends. Germline assignment: CDR1 MNHEY and CDR2 SMNVEV (reference sequence). This chain's CDR3 is CASSPGGTPLYEQYF. The CDR3 DNA is TGTGCCAGCAGTCCTGGGGGGACACCTCTCTACGAGCAGTACTTC.

The CDR3 bases are TGTGCCAGCAGGACTAGCGGGAGTGGCTCCGGGGAGCTGTTTTTT. Amino acids: CASRTSGSGSGELFF. The gene calls are TRBV7-3 and TRBJ2-2; 12 nucleotides match TRBD2. The CDR3 is made up of 15 amino acids. From germline, CDR1 is SGHTA and CDR2 FQGTGA. Trimming cost V 6 bases and J 6 bases; bases outside gene matches: 5.

This clonotype was found a few times. V is TRBV20-1 and J is TRBJ1-4; tentatively, D is TRBD1 (5 bases). V shed 3 bases and J shed 8 bases, with 13 bases lying between them. The germline CDR1 and CDR2 sequences are DFQATT and SNEGSKA (reference sequence). The CDR3 extends over 13 amino acids. The DNA of the CDR3 is TGCAGTGCTAGTAACGGGGCAGTGGAAAAACTGTTTTTT. As protein: CSASNGAVEKLFF.